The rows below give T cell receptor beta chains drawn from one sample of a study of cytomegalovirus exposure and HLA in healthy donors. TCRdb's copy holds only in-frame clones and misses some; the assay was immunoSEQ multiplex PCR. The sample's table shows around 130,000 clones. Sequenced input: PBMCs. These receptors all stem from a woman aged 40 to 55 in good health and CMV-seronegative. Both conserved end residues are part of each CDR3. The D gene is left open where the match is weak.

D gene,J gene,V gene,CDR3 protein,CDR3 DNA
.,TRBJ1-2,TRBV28,CASSLSPDRSGYTF,TGTGCCAGCAGTTTATCCCCGGACAGATCTGGCTACACCTTC
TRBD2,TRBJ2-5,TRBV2,CASSPRLAEKETQYF,TGTGCCAGCAGTCCCCGGCTAGCGGAGAAAGAGACCCAGTACTTC
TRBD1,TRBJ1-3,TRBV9,CASSRQGGASSGNTIYF,TGTGCCAGCAGCCGACAGGGGGGCGCGAGCTCTGGAAACACCATATATTTT
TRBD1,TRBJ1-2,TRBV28,CASSFGQGNYGYTF,TGTGCCAGCAGTTTCGGACAGGGTAACTATGGCTACACCTTC
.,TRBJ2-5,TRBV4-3,CASSQAVQETQYF,TGCGCCAGCAGCCAAGCAGTCCAAGAGACCCAGTACTTC
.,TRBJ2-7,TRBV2,CASSESLSYEQYF,TGTGCCAGCAGTGAATCTCTCTCCTACGAGCAGTACTTC
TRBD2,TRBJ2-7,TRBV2,CASRLGGGRAYEQYF,TGTGCCAGCAGGCTAGGCGGGGGAAGAGCCTACGAGCAGTACTTC
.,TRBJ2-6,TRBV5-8,CASSSQGTGANVLTF,TGTGCCAGCAGCTCGCAGGGTACTGGGGCCAACGTCCTGACTTTC
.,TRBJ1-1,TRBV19,CASSSQSILMNTEAFF,TGTGCCAGTAGTAGCCAATCCATACTTATGAACACTGAAGCTTTCTTT
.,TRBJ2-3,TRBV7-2,CASSLAAAQDTQYF,TGTGCCAGCAGCTTAGCGGCTGCCCAAGATACGCAGTATTTT
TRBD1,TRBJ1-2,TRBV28,CASDPQGSNYGYTF,TGTGCCAGCGATCCACAGGGGTCTAACTATGGCTACACCTTC
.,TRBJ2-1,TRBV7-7,CASSQQPSSYNEQFF,TGTGCTAGCAGCCAACAGCCGAGCTCCTACAATGAGCAGTTCTTC
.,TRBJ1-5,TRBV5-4,CASSLGGTTNQPQHF,TGTGCCAGCAGCTTGGGTGGGACAACCAATCAGCCCCAGCATTTT
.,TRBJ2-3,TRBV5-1,CASGEGTSTDTQYF,TGCGCCAGCGGGGAAGGGACTAGCACAGATACGCAGTATTTT
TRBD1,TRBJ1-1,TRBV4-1,CASSRNSGGLRKMNTEAFF,TGCGCCAGCAGCCGAAACTCAGGGGGCTTGAGAAAAATGAACACTGAAGCTTTCTTT
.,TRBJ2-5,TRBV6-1,CASSEAEETQYF,TGTGCCAGCAGTGAAGCGGAGGAGACCCAGTACTTC
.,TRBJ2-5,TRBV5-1,CASSHGRGVQETQYF,TGCGCCAGCAGCCACGGTCGCGGGGTGCAAGAGACCCAGTACTTC
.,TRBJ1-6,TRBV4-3,CASSQVRGPANSPLHF,TGCGCCAGCAGCCAAGTCAGGGGACCGGCGAATTCACCCCTCCACTTT
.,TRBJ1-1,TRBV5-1,CASSLAQTNTEAFF,TGCGCCAGCAGCTTAGCGCAGACGAACACTGAAGCTTTCTTT
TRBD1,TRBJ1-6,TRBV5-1,CASSFIDREGSPLHF,TGCGCCAGCAGCTTCATTGACAGGGAAGGGTCACCCCTCCACTTT
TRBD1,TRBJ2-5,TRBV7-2,CASSFQTGYRETQYF,TGTGCCAGCAGCTTCCAGACAGGGTATAGAGAGACCCAGTACTTC
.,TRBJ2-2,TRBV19,CASSKRDTGELFF,TGTGCCAGTAGTAAACGGGACACCGGGGAGCTGTTTTTT
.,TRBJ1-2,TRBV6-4,CASSDSSETGGYTF,TGTGCCAGCAGTGACTCGAGTGAAACCGGGGGCTACACCTTC
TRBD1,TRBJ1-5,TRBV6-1,CASSDPGTARWPQHF,TGTGCCAGCAGTGACCCCGGGACAGCAAGGTGGCCCCAGCATTTT
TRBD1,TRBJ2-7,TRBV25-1,CASSGLGTGIEQYF,TGTGCCAGCAGTGGCCTGGGGACAGGGATCGAGCAGTACTTC
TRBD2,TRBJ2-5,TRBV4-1,CASSPTGLAGLKTQYF,TGCGCCAGCAGCCCCACCGGGCTAGCGGGGTTGAAGACCCAGTACTTC
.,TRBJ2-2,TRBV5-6,CASSWTLGVTGELFF,TGTGCCAGCAGCTGGACCCTCGGGGTCACCGGGGAGCTGTTTTTT
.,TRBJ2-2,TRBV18,CASSPPLRNTGELFF,TGTGCCAGCTCACCACCCCTCAGGAACACCGGGGAGCTGTTTTTT
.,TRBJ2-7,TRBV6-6,CASSYPYDRTYEQYF,TGTGCCAGCAGTTACCCTTACGACAGGACCTACGAGCAGTACTTC
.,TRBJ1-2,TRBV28,CASRDFNYGYTF,TGTGCCAGCAGGGACTTTAACTATGGCTACACCTTC
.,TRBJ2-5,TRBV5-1,CASSPSRQTLGETQYF,TGCGCCAGCAGCCCCTCCCGACAGACATTAGGGGAGACCCAGTACTTC
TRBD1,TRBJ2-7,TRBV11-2,CASTLGTGGLYEQYF,TGTGCCAGCACCCTGGGCACAGGGGGTTTGTACGAGCAGTACTTC
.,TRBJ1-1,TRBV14,CASGRNTEAFF,TGTGCCAGCGGGAGGAACACTGAAGCTTTCTTT